These 10 T cell receptor beta chains came from one sample sequenced in a study of CXCR3-negative and CXCR3-positive naive CD8 T cells. The libraries of TRB cDNA were constructed through 5' RACE using UMI labels. TCRdb reanalyzed the 5' RACE reads and collapses them to one entry per CDR3 protein, without DNA. The repertoire table contains 100,000 to 150,000 distinct CDR3 sequences. Sequencing input: naive CXCR3- CD8+ T cells from blood. Subset given: CD45RO-CCR7+CD27+CD95- naive CD8+ T cells lacking CXCR3 (TNR3-). These receptors all stem from a human donor in good health. Some clones in this sample may be carry-over from other donors' samples.

The rearrangement links TRBV15 to TRBJ2-5; with no DNA, the TCRdb D assignment of TRBD2 cannot be verified. This CDR3 has 14 residues. Germline assignment: CDR1 LNHNV and CDR2 YYDKDF (reference sequence). This chain's CDR3 is CATSIEALKETQYF.

The V gene is TRBV2, the J gene TRBJ2-2. The CDR3 is 12 residues long. The germline CDR1 and CDR2 sequences are SNHLY and FYNNEI. CDR3 residues: CASRRGYGELFF.

The chain links TRBV19 to TRBJ2-3; TCRdb selects TRBD2, and the lack of DNA leaves this call unchecked. CDR1 is LNHDA, CDR2 SQIVND, per germline (reference sequence). The CDR3 sequence is 11 residues long. CDR3 residues: CAIKAADTQYF.

The rearrangement uses TRBV7-2 and TRBJ2-1; TCRdb proposes TRBD1, but this gene call is untestable without DNA. Germline V gene sequence: CDR1 SGHTA, CDR2 FQGNSA. CDR3 length equals 15 residues. The CDR3 spells CASSLGWGFGNEQFF.

The chain carries TRBV2 and TRBJ1-2; no DNA is available, so the TRBD1 call from TCRdb remains unchecked. From germline, CDR1 is SNHLY and CDR2 FYNNEI. This CDR3 contains 15 residues. The CDR3 loop reads CASSEVGGQNYGYTF.

V usage is TRBV5-1 and J usage is TRBJ2-2. In germline, CDR1 is SGHRS, CDR2 YFSETQ. This CDR3 is 15 amino acids long. The CDR3 sequence: CASNSEIANTGELFF.

The V gene is TRBV6-2 or TRBV6-3, the J gene TRBJ2-7. CDR3 length equals 15 residues. From germline, CDR1 is MNHEY and CDR2 SVGEGT. The CDR3 sequence: CASSYPRWNSYEQYF.

V and J are TRBV4-2 and TRBJ2-3; TCRdb names TRBD1, which stays unverified in the absence of DNA. The CDR3 runs to 17 residues. Germline CDR1 reads LGHNA; CDR2 reads YNFKEQ. The chain's CDR3 is CASSQGAVLSSTDTQYF.

V usage is TRBV6-2 or TRBV6-3 and J usage is TRBJ2-1; TCRdb picks TRBD2, but there is no DNA to check that call. The CDR3 length is 15 residues. Germline V gene sequence: CDR1 MNHEY, CDR2 SVGEGT. The chain's CDR3 is CASSRGSATYNEQFF.

V usage is TRBV29-1 and J usage is TRBJ2-1; TCRdb outputs TRBD1, but without DNA this stays unchecked. The CDR3 totals 13 residues. Per the germline V gene, CDR1 is SQVTM and CDR2 is ANQGSEA. This chain's CDR3 is CSVEEGGYNEQFF.